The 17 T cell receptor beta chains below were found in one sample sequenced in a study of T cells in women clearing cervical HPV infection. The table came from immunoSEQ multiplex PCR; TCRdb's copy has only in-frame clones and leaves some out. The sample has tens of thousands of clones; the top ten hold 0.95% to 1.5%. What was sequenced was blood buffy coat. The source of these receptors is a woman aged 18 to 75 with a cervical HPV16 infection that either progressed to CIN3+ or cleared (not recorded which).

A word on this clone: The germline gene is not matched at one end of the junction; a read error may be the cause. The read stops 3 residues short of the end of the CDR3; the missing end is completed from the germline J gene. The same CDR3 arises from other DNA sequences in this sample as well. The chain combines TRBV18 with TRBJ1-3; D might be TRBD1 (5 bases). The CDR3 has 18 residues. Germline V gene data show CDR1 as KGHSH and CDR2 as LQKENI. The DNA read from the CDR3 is TGTGCCAGCTCACCACCACGGACACGATCGGCGACTGGAAACACA. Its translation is CASSPPRTRSATGNT. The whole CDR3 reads CASSPPRTRSATGNTIYF. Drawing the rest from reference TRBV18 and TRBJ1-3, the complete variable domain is NAGVMQNPRHLVRRRGQEARLRCSPMKGHSHVYWYRQLPEEGLKFMVYLQKENIIDESGMPKERFSAEFPKEGPSILRIQQVVRGDSAAYFCASSPPRTRSATGNTIYFGEGSWLTVV.

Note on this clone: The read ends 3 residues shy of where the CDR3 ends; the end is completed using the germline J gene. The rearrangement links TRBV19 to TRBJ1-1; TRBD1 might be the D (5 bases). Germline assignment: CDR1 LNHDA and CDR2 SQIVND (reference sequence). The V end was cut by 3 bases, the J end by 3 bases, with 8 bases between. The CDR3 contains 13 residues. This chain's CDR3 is CASSMGGYTEAFF. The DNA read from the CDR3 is TGTGCCAGTAGTATGGGGGGATACACTGAA. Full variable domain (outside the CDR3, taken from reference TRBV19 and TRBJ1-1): DGGITQSPKYLFRKEGQNVTLSCEQNLNHDAMYWYRQDPGQGLRLIYYSQIVNDFQKGDIAEGYSVSREKKESFPLTVTSAQKNPTAFYLCASSMGGYTEAFFGQGTRLTVV.

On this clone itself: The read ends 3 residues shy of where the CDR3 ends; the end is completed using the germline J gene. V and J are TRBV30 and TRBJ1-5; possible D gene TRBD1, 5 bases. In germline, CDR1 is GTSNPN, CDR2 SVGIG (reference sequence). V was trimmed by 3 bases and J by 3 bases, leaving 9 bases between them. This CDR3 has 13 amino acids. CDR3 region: CAWSGGSNQPQHF. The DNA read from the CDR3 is TGTGCCTGGAGCGGGGGATCCAATCAGCCC.

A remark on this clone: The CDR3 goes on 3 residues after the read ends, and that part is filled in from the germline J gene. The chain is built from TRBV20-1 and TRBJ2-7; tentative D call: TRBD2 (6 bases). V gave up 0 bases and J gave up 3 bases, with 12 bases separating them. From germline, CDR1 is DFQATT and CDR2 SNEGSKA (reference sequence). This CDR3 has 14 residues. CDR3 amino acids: CSAREDASVYEQYF. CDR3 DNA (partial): TGCAGTGCTAGAGAGGATGCTAGCGTCTACGAG.

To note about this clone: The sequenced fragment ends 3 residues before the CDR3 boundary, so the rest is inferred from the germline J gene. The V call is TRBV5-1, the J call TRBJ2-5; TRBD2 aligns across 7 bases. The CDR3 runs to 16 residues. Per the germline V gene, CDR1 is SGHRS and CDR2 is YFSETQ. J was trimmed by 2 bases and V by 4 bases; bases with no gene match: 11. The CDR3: CASSQLGEGTQETQYF. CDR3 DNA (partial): TGCGCCAGCAGCCAACTAGGGGAGGGGACTCAAGAGACC.

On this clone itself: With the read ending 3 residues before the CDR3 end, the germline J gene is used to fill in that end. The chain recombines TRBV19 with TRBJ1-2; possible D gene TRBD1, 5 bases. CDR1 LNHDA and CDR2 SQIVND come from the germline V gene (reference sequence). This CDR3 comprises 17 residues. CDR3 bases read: TGTGCCAGTAGTATGTTCGGGGGGACCGCCGATCATATGCGG. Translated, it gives CASSMFGGTADHMR. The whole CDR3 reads CASSMFGGTADHMRYTF.

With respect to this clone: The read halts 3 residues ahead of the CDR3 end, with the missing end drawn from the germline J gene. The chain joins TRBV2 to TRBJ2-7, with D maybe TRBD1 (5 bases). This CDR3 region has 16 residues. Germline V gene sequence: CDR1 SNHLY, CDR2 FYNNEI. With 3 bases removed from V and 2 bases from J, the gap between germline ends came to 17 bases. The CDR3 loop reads CASSDRVMPTPYEQYF. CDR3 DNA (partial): TGTGCCAGCAGTGACAGGGTCATGCCGACTCCCTACGAG.

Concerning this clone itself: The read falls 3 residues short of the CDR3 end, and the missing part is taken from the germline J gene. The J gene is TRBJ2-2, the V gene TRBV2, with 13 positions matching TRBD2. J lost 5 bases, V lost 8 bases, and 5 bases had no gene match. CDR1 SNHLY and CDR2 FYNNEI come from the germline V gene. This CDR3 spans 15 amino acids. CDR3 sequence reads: CASQGLAGVTGELFF. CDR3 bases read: TGTGCCAGCCAAGGACTAGCGGGGGTTACCGGGGAG.

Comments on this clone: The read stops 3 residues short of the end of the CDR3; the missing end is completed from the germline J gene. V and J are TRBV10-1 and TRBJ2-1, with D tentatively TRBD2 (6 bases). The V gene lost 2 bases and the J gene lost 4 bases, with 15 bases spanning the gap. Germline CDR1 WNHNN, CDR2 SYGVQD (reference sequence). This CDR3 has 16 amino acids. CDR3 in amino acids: CASSERKGLEYNEQFF. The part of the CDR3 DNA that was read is TGCGCCAGCAGTGAGAGAAAGGGACTGGAGTACAATGAG.

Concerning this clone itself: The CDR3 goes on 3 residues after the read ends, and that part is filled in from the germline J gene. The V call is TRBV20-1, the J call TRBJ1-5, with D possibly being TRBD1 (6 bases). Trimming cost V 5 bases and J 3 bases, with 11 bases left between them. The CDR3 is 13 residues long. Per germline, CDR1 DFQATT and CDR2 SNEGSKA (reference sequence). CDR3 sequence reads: CSARTVYNQPQHF. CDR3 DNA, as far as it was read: TGCAGTGCTCGGACAGTTTACAATCAGCCC.

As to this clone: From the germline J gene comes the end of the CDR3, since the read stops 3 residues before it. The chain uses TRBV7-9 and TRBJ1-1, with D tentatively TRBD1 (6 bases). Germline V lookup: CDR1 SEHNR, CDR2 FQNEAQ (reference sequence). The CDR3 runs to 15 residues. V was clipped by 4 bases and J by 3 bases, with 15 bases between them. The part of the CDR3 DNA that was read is TGTGCCAGCAGCTACTGGGGGCAGGGGCACACTGAA. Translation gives CASSYWGQGHTE. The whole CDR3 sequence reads CASSYWGQGHTEAFF.

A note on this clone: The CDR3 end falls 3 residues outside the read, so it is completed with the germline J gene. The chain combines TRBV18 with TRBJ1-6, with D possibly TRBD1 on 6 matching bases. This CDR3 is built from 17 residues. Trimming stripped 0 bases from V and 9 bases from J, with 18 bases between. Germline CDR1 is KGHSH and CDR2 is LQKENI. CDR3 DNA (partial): TGTGCCAGCTCACCACCGGGGGTAAGGGGGAATAGTTCACCC. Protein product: CASSPPGVRGNSSP. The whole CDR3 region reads CASSPPGVRGNSSPLHF.

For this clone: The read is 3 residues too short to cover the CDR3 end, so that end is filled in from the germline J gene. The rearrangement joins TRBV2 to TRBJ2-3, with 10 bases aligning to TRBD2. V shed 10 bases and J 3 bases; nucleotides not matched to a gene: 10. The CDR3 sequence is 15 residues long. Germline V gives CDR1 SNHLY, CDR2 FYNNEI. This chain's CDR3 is CATHAQAGGTDTQYF. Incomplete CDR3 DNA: TGTGCCACCCACGCACAAGCGGGGGGGACAGATACG.

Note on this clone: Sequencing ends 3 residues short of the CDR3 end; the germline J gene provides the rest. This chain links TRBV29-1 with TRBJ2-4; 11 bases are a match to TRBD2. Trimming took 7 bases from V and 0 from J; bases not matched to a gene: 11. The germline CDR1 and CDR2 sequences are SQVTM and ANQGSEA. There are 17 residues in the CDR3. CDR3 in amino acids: CSASTGTSGGAKNIQYF. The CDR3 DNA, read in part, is TGCAGCGCATCAACCGGGACTAGCGGCGGAGCCAAAAACATT.

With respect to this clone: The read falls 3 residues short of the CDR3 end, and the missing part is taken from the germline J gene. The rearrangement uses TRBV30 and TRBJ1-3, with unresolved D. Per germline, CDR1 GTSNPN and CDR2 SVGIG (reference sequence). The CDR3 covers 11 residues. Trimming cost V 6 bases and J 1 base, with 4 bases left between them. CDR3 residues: CACLSGNTIYF. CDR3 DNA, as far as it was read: TGTGCCTGCTTATCTGGAAACACC.

CDR3 bases read: TGTGCCAGCAGTGAAAGGGGAATGGGTGAAAAA. Its translation is CASSERGMGEK. The entire CDR3 sequence reads CASSERGMGEKLFF. V and J are TRBV6-1 and TRBJ1-4; weak D call: TRBD1 (5 bases). From the germline J gene comes the end of the CDR3, since the read stops 3 residues before it. Germline V gene sequence: CDR1 MNHNS, CDR2 SASEGT. The CDR3 is 14 residues long. V lost 2 bases and J 7 bases, leaving 11 bases between the germline ends.

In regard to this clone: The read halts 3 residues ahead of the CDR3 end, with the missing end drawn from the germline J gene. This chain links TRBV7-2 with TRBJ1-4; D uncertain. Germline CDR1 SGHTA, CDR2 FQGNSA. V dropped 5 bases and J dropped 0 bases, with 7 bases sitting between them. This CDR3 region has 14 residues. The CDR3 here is CASSRTATNEKLFF. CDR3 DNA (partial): TGTGCCAGCAGCCGGACTGCAACTAATGAAAAA. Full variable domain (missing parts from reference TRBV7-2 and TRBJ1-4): GAGVSQSPSNKVTEKGKDVELRCDPISGHTALYWYRQSLGQGLEFLIYFQGNSAPDKSGLPSDRFSAERTGGSVSTLTIQRTQQEDSAVYLCASSRTATNEKLFFGSGTQLSVL.